Below, 11 T cell receptor beta chains from the same sample are listed, as sequenced in a study of blood T cell repertoires in COVID-19. Profiling relied on immunoSEQ multiplex PCR, and the TCRdb table lists in-frame clones only, not all of them. Of fewer than 200,000 clones listed, 87% are singletons. Sample: peripheral blood. All receptors come from a woman between 50 and 59 years old with acute or convalescent COVID-19.

V and J are TRBV4-1 and TRBJ1-4; D might be TRBD1 (5 bases). CDR3 length equals 15 residues. The V gene lost 2 bases and the J gene lost 3 bases, with 10 bases spanning the gap. Germline CDR1 is MGHRA and CDR2 is YSYEKL. The CDR3 loop reads CASSQSGGANEKLFF. The CDR3 DNA is TGCGCCAGCAGCCAAAGTGGGGGGGCTAATGAAAAACTGTTTTTT.

This clone occurred a few times. The chain is built from TRBV5-6 and TRBJ2-3, with a weak D call TRBD2 (5 bases). Germline V CDR1 and CDR2: SGHDT, YYEEEE. Trimming stripped 0 bases from V and 0 bases from J, with 5 bases between. The CDR3 totals 14 residues. CDR3 DNA sequence: TGTGCCAGCAGCTTGGGGACTAGCACAGATACGCAGTATTTT. Translated: CASSLGTSTDTQYF.

This sequence joins TRBV5-1 and TRBJ2-3, with a weak D call TRBD2 (6 bases). CDR1 is SGHRS, CDR2 YFSETQ, per germline. The CDR3 covers 12 residues. V gave up 8 bases and J gave up 2 bases, with 9 bases separating them. This chain's CDR3 is CASSGVTDTQYF. As DNA, the CDR3 is TGCGCCAGTTCGGGGGTCACAGATACGCAGTATTTT.

This chain uses TRBV24-1 with TRBJ1-5, with D possibly TRBD1 on 5 matching bases. The CDR3 is made up of 14 amino acids. CDR1 and CDR2 (germline): KGHDR, SFDVKD. V shed 5 bases and J shed 4 bases, with 11 bases lying between them. The CDR3 nucleotides are TGTGCCACCAGTGCCCCGGACACTAATCAGCCCCAGCATTTT. This translates into CATSAPDTNQPQHF.

This clone has only one observation. The chain uses TRBV5-1 and TRBJ2-3, with D possibly matching TRBD1 (5 bases). The germline gives CDR1 SGHRS, CDR2 YFSETQ. The CDR3 runs to 19 residues. Trimming left V 0 bases short and J 1 base short, with 21 bases between. The CDR3 loop reads CASSLVTARGRSRTDTQYF. The CDR3 nucleotides are TGCGCCAGCAGCTTGGTAACCGCTAGGGGAAGGAGTCGCACAGATACGCAGTATTTT.

The chain carries TRBV7-8 and TRBJ2-2, with 7 bases that match TRBD2. This CDR3 has 16 residues. The V segment lost 1 base and the J segment 4 bases; nucleotides outside the gene matches: 6. Germline lookup yields CDR1 SGHVS and CDR2 FQNEAQ. The CDR3 DNA sequence: TGTGCCAGCAGCTTAGACACGGGAGGAGGCACCGGGGAGCTGTTTTTT. Translation gives CASSLDTGGGTGELFF.

This rearrangement joins TRBV9 to TRBJ2-7; D is possibly TRBD2 (6 bases). The length of the CDR3 is 19 residues. Germline CDR1 SGDLS, CDR2 YYNGEE. The germline V and J ends were trimmed by 2 bases and 5 bases, with 29 bases remaining between them. CDR3 sequence (DNA): TGTGCCAGCAGCGTTTGGTGTGCGGGATTTGAGGAAAAGGGAGACGAGCAGTACTTC. Translated, it gives CASSVWCAGFEEKGDEQYF. The variable domain in full, completed from reference TRBV9 and TRBJ2-7, reads DSGVTQTPKHLITATGQRVTLRCSPRSGDLSVYWYQQSLDQGLQFLIQYYNGEERAKGNILERFSAQQFPDLHSELNLSSLELGDSALYFCASSVWCAGFEEKGDEQYFGPGTRLTVT.

The V and J genes are TRBV13 and TRBJ1-2; D remains unclear. V dropped 0 bases and J dropped 3 bases, with 14 bases sitting between them. There are 16 residues in the CDR3. Germline V gives CDR1 PRHDT, CDR2 FYEKMQ (reference sequence). CDR3 DNA sequence: TGTGCCAGCAGCTTAGGCCTAACAAGGGAGGACTATGGCTACACCTTC. Amino acids: CASSLGLTREDYGYTF.

The CDR3 sequence is CASSWPTSGLTYNEQFF. The CDR3 DNA reads TGTGCCAGCAGCTGGCCGACTAGCGGGTTAACCTACAATGAGCAGTTCTTC. This chain uses TRBV5-4 with TRBJ2-1; 10 bases are a match to TRBD2. Germline V gene data show CDR1 as SGHNT and CDR2 as YYREEE (reference sequence). The CDR3 is 17 residues long. The trim removed 3 bases at V and 2 bases at J, leaving 8 bases unmatched.

This clone was seen at least ten times. V is TRBV5-4 and J is TRBJ2-7, with TRBD2 matching over 16 bases. J gave up 4 bases and V 4 bases, and 8 bases lay outside the gene matches. Germline V gene lookup returns CDR1 SGHNT and CDR2 YYREEE (reference sequence). The CDR3 runs 17 residues. The DNA for the CDR3 is TGTGCCAGCAGCCCCTTCGGGACTAGCGGGAGGGCGTACGAGCAGTACTTC. Its protein is CASSPFGTSGRAYEQYF.

A note on this clone: Different DNA sequences within this sample yield the same CDR3. The rearrangement joins TRBV29-1 to TRBJ1-2; TRBD1 agrees at 7 bases. V gave up 6 bases and J gave up 4 bases; unmatched junction bases: 2. The CDR3 is made up of 11 amino acids. The germline V gene encodes CDR1 SQVTM and CDR2 ANQGSEA. In DNA form, the CDR3 reads TGCAGCGTGGGGGACAGCTATGGCTACACCTTC. Translating gives CSVGDSYGYTF.